A single sample gave rise to the 22 T cell receptor beta chains below, sequenced in a study of regulatory T cells in long-lasting Graves disease. Libraries of TCR beta came from iRepertoire HTBI primers plus Arm-PCR of CDR3 regions. Each CDR3 protein gets one entry after TCRdb re-called the multiplex PCR reads with MiXCR. Found here are 450,000 to 600,000 distinct CDR3 sequences, roughly 12% of them singletons; the top ten hold about 10%. The time point is: newly diagnosed GD, antithyroid drugs for less than 3 months. The TCR library was made from RNA extracted from PBMCs. This sample was shared with a second study, whose subject was T cells in Graves' hyperthyroidism and ophthalmopathy.

The sample was peripheral blood mononuclear cells (PBMCs), taken at new diagnosis, from a patient treated with antithyroid drugs. These receptor sequences come from a man aged 25-45 years with Graves disease.

This clonotype occurred a few times. The V gene is TRBV2, the J gene TRBJ1-2; D is uncertain. Germline V gives CDR1 SNHLY, CDR2 FYNNEI. This CDR3 has 12 residues. Trimming shortened V by 8 bases and J by 4 bases, and 11 bases separated the two germline ends. CDR3 in amino acids: CASVGMTYGYTF. As DNA, the CDR3 is TGTGCCAGCGTGGGTATGACCTATGGCTACACCTTC.

This clonotype was picked up many times. The chain couples TRBV12-3 or TRBV12-4 to TRBJ2-1, with TRBD2 matching 10 bases. The CDR3 has 18 amino acids. J lost 2 bases, V lost 4 bases, and 11 bases had no gene match. The CDR3 nucleotides are TGTGCCAGCAGTTCTGGACTAGCGGTCCAGGGGCCCTACAATGAGCAGTTCTTC. This gives the protein CASSSGLAVQGPYNEQFF.

CDR3 coding DNA: TGTGCCAGCAGCGGTCAGGGCAACGCTGGAAACACCATATATTTT. Translation: CASSGQGNAGNTIYF. The gene calls are TRBV9 and TRBJ1-3; tentatively, D is TRBD1 (5 bases). V was pared by 3 bases and J by 2 bases, with 12 bases between. The CDR3 is made up of 15 amino acids. Germline CDR1 is SGDLS and CDR2 is YYNGEE. The full variable domain, rest sourced from reference TRBV9 and TRBJ1-3, is DSGVTQTPKHLITATGQRVTLRCSPRSGDLSVYWYQQSLDQGLQFLIQYYNGEERAKGNILERFSAQQFPDLHSELNLSSLELGDSALYFCASSGQGNAGNTIYFGEGSWLTVV.

The chain couples TRBV30 to TRBJ2-3, with no clear D. In germline, CDR1 is GTSNPN, CDR2 SVGIG (reference sequence). V lost 0 bases and J 4 bases, leaving 5 bases between the germline ends. The CDR3 has 12 amino acids. CDR3 sequence (DNA): TGTGCCTGGAGTGTACTCGCAGATACGCAGTATTTT. Translation: CAWSVLADTQYF.

This clonotype was detected ten times or more. J is TRBJ2-6 and V is TRBV27; 7 bases fit TRBD1. J gave up 0 bases and V 3 bases, and 2 bases lay outside the gene matches. This CDR3 contains 16 residues. The germline V gene encodes CDR1 MNHEY and CDR2 SMNVEV (reference sequence). The CDR3: CASSFDRVSGANVLTF. As DNA, the CDR3 is TGTGCCAGCAGTTTCGACAGGGTCTCTGGGGCCAACGTCCTGACTTTC.

This clonotype was counted a few times. The chain recombines TRBV9 with TRBJ2-1; perhaps TRBD1 as D (5 bases). V was pared by 9 bases and J by 1 base, with 14 bases between. The CDR3 totals 14 residues. The germline CDR1 and CDR2 sequences are SGDLS and YYNGEE. CDR3: CATSGIGSYNEQFF. CDR3 DNA sequence: TGTGCCACGTCAGGGATCGGGTCCTACAATGAGCAGTTCTTC.

The chain uses TRBV19 and TRBJ1-1; D is undetermined. The germline CDR1 and CDR2 sequences are LNHDA and SQIVND (reference sequence). V was clipped by 5 bases and J by 10 bases, with 17 bases between them. The CDR3 is 13 amino acids. The CDR3 DNA reads TGTGCCAGTAGTCCGGACCCGAGGGAGGGAGCTTTCTTT. The encoded protein is CASSPDPREGAFF.

The J gene is TRBJ1-2, the V gene TRBV3-1; 8 nucleotides align to TRBD1. The CDR3 runs 13 residues. CDR1 and CDR2 from the germline V gene are LGHDT and YNNKEL (reference sequence). V dropped 1 base and J dropped 6; count of bases not matched to a gene: 1. The CDR3 DNA sequence: TGTGCCAGCAGCCAAGCAGGGGGCGATGGCTACACCTTC. As protein: CASSQAGGDGYTF.

Note on this clonotype: A clone one base away is much larger, so this may be a read error. This sequence joins TRBV20-1 and TRBJ2-5, with 8 bases matching TRBD1. The J segment lost 9 bases and the V segment lost 6 bases, leaving 12 bases of the junction unmatched. The CDR3 spans 13 residues. Germline CDR1 DFQATT, CDR2 SNEGSKA (reference sequence). The CDR3 protein is CSARAGQAEAQYF. The DNA of the CDR3 is TGCAGTGCAAGGGCGGGACAGGCCGAGGCCCAGTACTTC.

The V call is TRBV20-1, the J call TRBJ2-7; the match to TRBD2 covers 12 bases. Trimming at V came to 6 bases and at J to 3 bases, leaving 18 bases not matched to a gene. Germline loops: CDR1 DFQATT, CDR2 SNEGSKA (reference sequence). The CDR3 has 18 amino acids. The CDR3 nucleotides are TGCAGTGCCCCTAAGGGGTCTAGCGGGAGGGCCTTCGGCTACGAGCAGTACTTC. It specifies CSAPKGSSGRAFGYEQYF.

This clonotype was recorded many times. DNA for the CDR3: TGTGCCAGCAGTAGAGGACTAGCGGGATCGAACTACAATGAGCAGTTCTTC. Residues: CASSRGLAGSNYNEQFF. This chain uses TRBV6-1 with TRBJ2-1, with 12 bases that match TRBD2. CDR1 and CDR2 (germline): MNHNS, SASEGT. The CDR3 runs 17 residues. The ends lost 5 bases at V and 3 bases at J; junction bases unmatched: 8.

CDR3 region: CASSDGDRDQPQHF. CDR3 nucleotide sequence: TGCGCCAGCAGTGATGGGGACAGGGATCAGCCCCAGCATTTT. This chain joins TRBV10-1 and TRBJ1-5; 9 bases fit TRBD1. The CDR3 has 14 residues. Germline V lookup: CDR1 WNHNN, CDR2 SYGVQD (reference sequence). Trimming removed 3 bases from V and 5 bases from J; junction bases left unmatched: 2.

This clonotype has a count of ten or more. CDR3 region: CSVEGGRGSTDTQYF. DNA of the CDR3: TGCAGCGTTGAAGGCGGCAGGGGAAGCACAGATACGCAGTATTTT. The chain joins TRBV29-1 to TRBJ2-3; tentative D call: TRBD1 (6 bases). Germline CDR1 and CDR2: SQVTM and ANQGSEA. V lost 1 base and J lost 0, with 11 bases in between. The CDR3 spans 15 residues.

The chain combines TRBV24-1 with TRBJ1-5; D is possibly TRBD1 (5 bases). The CDR3 spans 17 residues. Trimming took off 2 bases at V and 0 bases at J, with 13 bases between the two ends. Germline V CDR1 and CDR2: KGHDR, SFDVKD. Here the CDR3 reads CATSDSGKGDSNQPQHF. Here the CDR3 DNA reads TGTGCCACCAGTGATTCGGGGAAAGGGGATAGCAATCAGCCCCAGCATTTT.

This clonotype was counted ten times or more. The chain carries TRBV2 and TRBJ2-5; no clear D. Per germline, CDR1 SNHLY and CDR2 FYNNEI. V lost 6 bases and J 5 bases, leaving 10 bases between the germline ends. The CDR3 is 12 residues long. CDR3 DNA sequence: TGTGCCAGCAGCGGCGCTGGCGAGACCCAGTACTTC. Its translation is CASSGAGETQYF.

This clonotype was counted a few times. J is TRBJ1-2 and V is TRBV4-1; D ambiguous. The CDR3 sequence is 13 residues long. Germline loops: CDR1 MGHRA, CDR2 YSYEKL. V was cut by 1 base and J by 4 bases, with 7 bases left in between. The CDR3 nucleotides read TGCGCCAGCAGCCAAGCGGACGGCTATGGCTACACCTTC. Residues: CASSQADGYGYTF.

This chain joins TRBV29-1 and TRBJ1-1, with 8 nucleotides matching TRBD1. J lost 0 bases, V lost 3 bases, and 9 bases had no gene match. Germline CDR1 SQVTM, CDR2 ANQGSEA. This CDR3 has 16 residues. In nucleotides, the CDR3 is TGCAGCGTTGATGGACCAGGGGGCAAGATGAACACTGAAGCTTTCTTT. This encodes CSVDGPGGKMNTEAFF.

Concerning this clonotype itself: A much more abundant neighbour one base away suggests this may be a read error. The J gene is TRBJ1-6, the V gene TRBV7-9, with D uncertain. This CDR3 has 16 residues. Germline loops: CDR1 SEHNR, CDR2 FQNEAQ (reference sequence). For the CDR3, the DNA is TGTGCCAGCGCCCACCGGCGGAGCTCCTATAACTCACCCCTCCACTTT. Amino acids: CASAHRRSSYNSPLHF.

The rearrangement uses TRBV5-1 and TRBJ2-7; TRBD2 matches 10 bases. Germline V gene sequence: CDR1 SGHRS, CDR2 YFSETQ. Germline trimming cut 0 bases from V and 1 base from J; bases unmatched to any gene: 7. The CDR3 is 17 amino acids. CDR3 sequence reads: CASSLGLAGGRSYEQYF. The DNA of the CDR3 is TGCGCCAGCAGCTTGGGACTAGCGGGCGGTAGGTCCTACGAGCAGTACTTC. The full variable domain, with the rest looked up from reference TRBV5-1 and TRBJ2-7, is KAGVTQTPRYLIKTRGQQVTLSCSPISGHRSVSWYQQTPGQGLQFLFEYFSETQRNKGNFPGRFSGRQFSNSRSEMNVSTLELGDSALYLCASSLGLAGGRSYEQYFGPGTRLTVT.

The rearrangement links TRBV19 to TRBJ1-1; tentatively, D is TRBD1 (5 bases). V was cut by 6 bases and J by 1 base, with 18 bases left in between. The germline CDR1 and CDR2 sequences are LNHDA and SQIVND (reference sequence). There are 16 residues in the CDR3. CDR3 sequence reads: CASSGTGTDQNTEAFF. The CDR3 DNA follows: TGTGCCAGTAGCGGGACCGGGACCGACCAGAACACTGAAGCTTTCTTT. The variable domain in full, with the rest retrieved from reference TRBV19 and TRBJ1-1, is DGGITQSPKYLFRKEGQNVTLSCEQNLNHDAMYWYRQDPGQGLRLIYYSQIVNDFQKGDIAEGYSVSREKKESFPLTVTSAQKNPTAFYLCASSGTGTDQNTEAFFGQGTRLTVV.

This clonotype was seen at least ten times. CDR3 nucleotides: TGCAGTGCGGTGGACCGACCCGGGATATGGGAGACCCAGTACTTC. It is translated as CSAVDRPGIWETQYF. V is TRBV20-1 and J is TRBJ2-5, with D maybe TRBD2 (5 bases). Germline V lookup: CDR1 DFQATT, CDR2 SNEGSKA (reference sequence). Trimming took off 6 bases at V and 5 bases at J, with 22 bases between the two ends. The CDR3 totals 15 residues.

There are many counts of this clonotype. The chain recombines TRBV27 with TRBJ2-2, with D perhaps being TRBD1 or TRBD2 (5 bases each). Per the germline V gene, CDR1 is MNHEY and CDR2 is SMNVEV (reference sequence). V was shortened by 3 bases and J by 7 bases, with 15 bases between the two germline ends. This CDR3 is 15 amino acids long. CDR3 nucleotides: TGTGCCAGCAGTTTCCTCCCCCTTGGGGGCGGGGAGCTGTTTTTT. Protein product: CASSFLPLGGGELFF.